These 5 T cell receptor beta chains were sequenced from one sample in a study of glioma-infiltrating T cells. Amplification of TCR alpha and beta CDR3 regions from RNA used iRepertoire nested multiplex PCR. A single record per CDR3 protein comes from TCRdb applying MiXCR to the multiplex PCR reads. The data contain tens of thousands of distinct CDR3 sequences, 35% to 50% of them singletons. The sample was glioma tissue, nonneoplastic brain tissue, or PBMCs (not recorded which). These receptors originate from a human donor with low-grade glioma or glioblastoma, undergoing nonglioma brain surgery, or in good health (not recorded which).

This clonotype has only one observation. A much larger clone lies one base from this, so it may be a read error. The chain links TRBV5-1 to TRBJ2-7; TRBD1 is a possible D gene (6 bases). The CDR3 is 12 residues long. In germline, CDR1 is SGHRS, CDR2 YFSETQ. CDR3: CTSSDRKYEQYF. DNA for the CDR3: TGCACCAGCTCGGACAGAAAATACGAGCAGTACTTC.

This clonotype has a count of ten or more. DNA of the CDR3: TGTGCCAGCAGTTTCGGCAGGGGTGGCAATCAGCCCCAGCATTTT. This encodes CASSFGRGGNQPQHF. V usage is TRBV12-3 or TRBV12-4 and J usage is TRBJ1-5; the D gene is possibly TRBD1 (6 bases). CDR3 length equals 15 residues. V was cut by 3 bases and J by 2 bases, with 11 bases left in between.

Many counts were recorded for this clonotype. The V and J genes are TRBV10-1 and TRBJ2-7; 8 positions agree with TRBD2. Germline V CDR1 and CDR2: WNHNN, SYGVQD (reference sequence). V lost 5 bases to trimming and J lost 2 bases; unmatched junction nucleotides: 2. The CDR3 runs 13 residues. CDR3 nucleotides: TGCGCCAGCAGTCCCGGGGGGGCCTACGAGCAGTACTTC. It is translated as CASSPGGAYEQYF.

Of note for this clonotype: The CDR3 does not close with the conserved phenylalanine or tryptophan, likely indicating a read error. The gene calls are TRBV6-6 and TRBJ2-1, with D perhaps TRBD1 or TRBD2 (5 bases each). CDR1 is MNHNY and CDR2 is SVGAGI in the germline V gene (reference sequence). The CDR3 runs 13 residues. The CDR3 loop is CASKQAGVNEQFL. The DNA for the CDR3 is TGCGCCAGCAAACAGGCCGGGGTCAATGAGCAGTTCTTA.

V is TRBV18 and J is TRBJ2-7; a possible D gene is TRBD1 (6 bases). CDR3 length: 18 residues. V lost 6 bases to trimming and J lost 0 bases, with 24 bases between them. Germline lookup yields CDR1 KGHSH and CDR2 LQKENI. The CDR3 reads CASSPGHEDLHPSYEQYF. The CDR3 DNA sequence: TGTGCCAGCTCCCCGGGACACGAAGATCTACACCCCTCCTACGAGCAGTACTTC.